This note documents a single T cell receptor (beta chain) sequence. This clonotype was detected only a few times. Its antigen specificity is not known. Base qualities were left out, and no much larger clone turns up one base away. The sample comes from a study of response to subunit inactivated influenza vaccine (dated by TCRdb to the late 2010s). About the study as a whole: Deep quantitative T cell receptor repertoire profiling was used in the study to track responses to a trivalent subunit inactivated influenza vaccine. Findings and caveats that apply to the study as a whole: According to the authors, only a limited number of new T cells may be recruited by each seasonal influenza vaccination.

Cut back by 3 bases and 5 bases, the V and J ends lie 16 bases apart. CDR1 LGHDT and CDR2 YNNKEL were looked up in the germline V gene (reference sequence). Including cysteine and phenylalanine, the CDR3 has 15 amino acids. The kept DNA is CDR3 alone, 45 bases in frame from the first base. The library was generated by RT-PCR. TCRdb names Illumina HiSeq 2500 as the instrument used. Using fastp trimming at Q25 and MiXCR clonotype assembly, TCRdb reanalyzed the public sequencing data and kept in-frame beta chains. All rows with the same CDR3 protein become a single entry with the most common DNA and genes. Counted in this sample were fewer than 750,000 distinct CDR3 sequences; about 15% of them appeared once. Of the sample, approximately 10% falls within the top ten clones.

The V and J segments used are TRBV3-1 and TRBJ1-1; the D gene is not confidently resolved. The clonotype originates from a man aged 45 to 65 who received an inactivated influenza vaccine. Donor details come from another sample of the same person, matched by shared clones. The sequenced sample was PBMCs from blood, obtained roughly 13 days after vaccination. The CDR3 in this case is CASSHPFGSRTEAFF. The nucleotide sequence is TGTGCCAGCAGCCACCCCTTTGGGAGTCGTACTGAAGCTTTCTTT.